By share, the clone carrying this TCR beta chain counts as medium-sized. This sample is drawn from a study of sequential checkpoint blockade in melanoma. Treatment of the sample: randomized to nivolumab then ipilimumab (arm A) or the reverse (arm B). Method: immunoSEQ multiplex PCR; TCRdb's copy keeps in-frame clones and lacks some. The sample contains fewer than 6,500 clones, approximately 50% of which appear only once. CDR3 length: 16 amino acids. The sequence derives from a human donor with melanoma. The source material was CD8+ T cells sorted from blood (inferred from file names), sampled from a patient given nivolumab and ipilimumab in sequence. V and J are TRBV21-1 and TRBJ1-5; TRBD1, the table's D call, was not compared with the DNA. TRBV21-1 is described as a pseudogene. The CDR3 bases are TGTGCCAGCAGCAAAGGGGACAGGGGAGGGAATCAGCCCCAGCATTTT. Its protein is CASSKGDRGGNQPQHF.